The next 12 T cell receptor beta chains were all read from a single sample in a study of blood T cell repertoires in COVID-19. Assay: immunoSEQ multiplex PCR; the TCRdb copy retains only in-frame clones and omits some. Among hundreds of thousands of clones listed, 86% were seen once. The sequenced sample consisted of PBMCs or T cells enriched from blood (not recorded which). These receptors were obtained from a woman aged 40 to 49 with acute COVID-19.

The rearrangement uses TRBV27 and TRBJ1-2; TRBD1 matches 8 bases. Unmatched junction bases numbered 9, after V lost 5 bases and J lost 7 bases. The CDR3 is 14 residues long. Germline CDR1 is MNHEY and CDR2 is SMNVEV (reference sequence). The CDR3 loop reads CASSPGTGRGGYTF. In DNA form, the CDR3 reads TGTGCCAGCAGTCCCGGGACAGGTCGAGGTGGCTACACCTTC.

The chain's CDR3 is CASSLSYKGLAGNNEQFF. CDR3 DNA sequence: TGTGCCAGCAGTTTAAGCTACAAGGGACTAGCGGGTAACAATGAGCAGTTCTTC. V and J are TRBV27 and TRBJ2-1, with TRBD2 matching 12 bases. V shed 2 bases, J shed 5 bases, and the junction held 10 bases outside the gene matches. This CDR3 region has 18 residues. CDR1 and CDR2 from the germline V gene are MNHEY and SMNVEV (reference sequence).

This chain connects TRBV13 to TRBJ2-7; 8 bases align to TRBD1. Trimming cost V 3 bases and J 3 bases; bases outside gene matches: 1. Germline V gene data show CDR1 as PRHDT and CDR2 as FYEKMQ (reference sequence). The length of the CDR3 is 13 residues. Here the CDR3 reads CASSFGQGYEQYF. For the CDR3, the DNA is TGTGCCAGCAGCTTTGGACAGGGCTACGAGCAGTACTTC.

This clone occurred once. V gene TRBV10-3 combines with J gene TRBJ2-2; D possibly corresponds to TRBD2 (5 bases). The CDR3 totals 14 residues. Between the trimmed V and J ends, which lost 3 bases and 4 bases, there was a span of 9 bases. CDR1 is ENHRY and CDR2 is SYGVKD in the germline V gene. The CDR3 nucleotides read TGTGCCATCAGTGACGAGGGATTCACCGGGGAGCTGTTTTTT. As protein: CAISDEGFTGELFF.

The chain joins TRBV7-9 to TRBJ1-1; unclear D gene. This CDR3 contains 15 residues. Between the trimmed V and J ends, which lost 3 bases and 2 bases, there was a span of 13 bases. Germline V gene sequence: CDR1 SEHNR, CDR2 FQNEAQ (reference sequence). CDR3 in DNA: TGTGCCAGCAGCTTTATTTCCCTCCCCAACACTGAAGCTTTCTTT. Residues: CASSFISLPNTEAFF.

The chain joins TRBV6-5 to TRBJ1-2; TRBD1 matches 7 bases. Germline values: CDR1 MNHEY, CDR2 SVGAGI. The CDR3 contains 16 residues. Germline trimming cut 4 bases from V and 4 bases from J; bases unmatched to any gene: 12. The chain's CDR3 is CASSFTRDSGTYGYTF. The CDR3 DNA reads TGTGCCAGCAGTTTCACCCGGGACAGCGGAACCTATGGCTACACCTTC.

The rearrangement joins TRBV7-2 to TRBJ2-2, with 12 bases lining up with TRBD2. The trim removed 6 bases at V and 6 bases at J, leaving 5 bases unmatched. Germline loops: CDR1 SGHTA, CDR2 FQGNSA. There are 15 residues in the CDR3. CDR3 loop: CASSRLAGVPGELFF. The DNA of the CDR3 is TGTGCCAGCAGTAGACTAGCGGGAGTCCCCGGGGAGCTGTTTTTT.

This clone has a handful of counts. The chain uses TRBV30 and TRBJ2-7; D is perhaps TRBD1 (6 bases). Germline V CDR1 and CDR2: GTSNPN, SVGIG (reference sequence). Trimming took 4 bases from V and 0 from J, leaving 13 bases between them. The CDR3 is 14 amino acids. The CDR3 here is CAWKQGWSSYEQYF. DNA of the CDR3: TGTGCCTGGAAACAGGGATGGTCCTCCTACGAGCAGTACTTC. Complete variable domain (other parts from reference TRBV30 and TRBJ2-7): SQTIHQWPATLVQPVGSPLSLECTVEGTSNPNLYWYRQAAGRGLQLLFYSVGIGQISSEVPQNLSASRPQDRQFILSSKKLLLSDSGFYLCAWKQGWSSYEQYFGPGTRLTVT.

This clone turned up a few times. The chain links TRBV19 to TRBJ2-7, with 10 bases identical to TRBD1. Trimming took 5 bases from V and 1 from J; bases not matched to a gene: 8. The CDR3 runs to 16 residues. Germline V gives CDR1 LNHDA, CDR2 SQIVND (reference sequence). The DNA of the CDR3 is TGTGCCAGTAGTCGGCCCGGGACAGGGGCTTCCTACGAGCAGTACTTC. Translating gives CASSRPGTGASYEQYF.

The DNA of the CDR3 is TGTGCCAGCAGCTCATCTGCTCCGGGAGGTGGCCTAGATACGCAGTATTTT. It codes for CASSSSAPGGGLDTQYF. V gene TRBV5-4 combines with J gene TRBJ2-3, with 7 bases aligning to TRBD2. The CDR3 is 17 residues long. The junction had 15 bases not matched to a gene; V was cut back by 3 bases and J by 5 bases. Germline V gene lookup returns CDR1 SGHNT and CDR2 YYREEE (reference sequence).

The rearrangement uses TRBV6-5 and TRBJ2-7; 7 positions match TRBD1. CDR1 and CDR2 (germline): MNHEY, SVGAGI. The trim removed 3 bases at V and 2 bases at J, leaving 4 bases unmatched. The CDR3 is 14 residues long. The CDR3 loop is CASSYRDSPYEQYF. CDR3 in DNA: TGTGCCAGCAGTTATAGGGACAGCCCCTACGAGCAGTACTTC.

The chain uses TRBV7-9 and TRBJ2-7; 14 bases align to TRBD2. The CDR3 totals 14 residues. Trimming took 5 bases from V and 6 from J; bases not matched to a gene: 3. Per germline, CDR1 SEHNR and CDR2 FQNEAQ (reference sequence). For the CDR3, the DNA is TGTGCCAGCAGCACCGGACTAGCGGGAGGCGAGCAGTACTTC. Translated, it gives CASSTGLAGGEQYF.